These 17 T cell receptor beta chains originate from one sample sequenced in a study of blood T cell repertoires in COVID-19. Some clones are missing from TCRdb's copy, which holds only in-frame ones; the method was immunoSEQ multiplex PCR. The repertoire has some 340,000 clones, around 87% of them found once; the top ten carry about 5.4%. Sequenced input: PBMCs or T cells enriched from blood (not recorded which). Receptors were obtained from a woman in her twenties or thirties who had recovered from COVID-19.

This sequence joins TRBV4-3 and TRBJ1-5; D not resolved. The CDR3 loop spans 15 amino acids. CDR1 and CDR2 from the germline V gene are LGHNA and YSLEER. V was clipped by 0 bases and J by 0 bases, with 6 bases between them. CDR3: CASSQDRYSNQPQHF. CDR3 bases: TGCGCCAGCAGCCAAGATCGGTATAGCAATCAGCCCCAGCATTTT.

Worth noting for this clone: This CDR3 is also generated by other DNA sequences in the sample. This chain's CDR3 is CASSLDRGSEAFF. The CDR3 coding sequence is TGTGCCAGCAGCTTAGACAGGGGGTCTGAAGCTTTCTTT. The chain links TRBV11-2 to TRBJ1-1, with 7 bases fitting TRBD1. Germline CDR1 and CDR2: SGHAT and FQNNGV. The V gene end was trimmed by 0 bases and the J gene end by 6 bases; junction bases not matched to a gene: 1. The CDR3 loop spans 13 amino acids.

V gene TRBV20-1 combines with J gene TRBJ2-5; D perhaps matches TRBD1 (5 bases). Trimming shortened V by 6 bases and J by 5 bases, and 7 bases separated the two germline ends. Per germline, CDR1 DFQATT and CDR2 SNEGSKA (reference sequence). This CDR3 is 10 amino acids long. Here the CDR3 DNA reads TGCAGTGCGTCAGGGGAGACCCAGTACTTC. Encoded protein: CSASGETQYF.

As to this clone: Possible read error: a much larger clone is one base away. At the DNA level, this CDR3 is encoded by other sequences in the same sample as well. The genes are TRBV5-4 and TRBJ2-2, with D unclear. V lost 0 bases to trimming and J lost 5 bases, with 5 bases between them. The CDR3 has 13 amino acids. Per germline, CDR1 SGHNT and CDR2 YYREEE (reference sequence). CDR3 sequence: CASSLGGTGELFF. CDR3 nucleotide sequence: TGTGCCAGCAGCTTGGGAGGAACCGGGGAGCTGTTTTTT. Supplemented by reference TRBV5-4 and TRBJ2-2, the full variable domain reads ETGVTQSPTHLIKTRGQQVTLRCSSQSGHNTVSWYQQALGQGPQFIFQYYREEENGRGNFPPRFSGLQFPNYSSELNVNALELDDSALYLCASSLGGTGELFFGEGSRLTVL.

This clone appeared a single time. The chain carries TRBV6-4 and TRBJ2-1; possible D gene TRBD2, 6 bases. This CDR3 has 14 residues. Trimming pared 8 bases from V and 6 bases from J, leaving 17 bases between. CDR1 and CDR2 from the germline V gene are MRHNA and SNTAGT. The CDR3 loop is CASQFSPGVNEQFF. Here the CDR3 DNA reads TGTGCCAGCCAGTTCTCACCGGGAGTCAATGAGCAGTTCTTC.

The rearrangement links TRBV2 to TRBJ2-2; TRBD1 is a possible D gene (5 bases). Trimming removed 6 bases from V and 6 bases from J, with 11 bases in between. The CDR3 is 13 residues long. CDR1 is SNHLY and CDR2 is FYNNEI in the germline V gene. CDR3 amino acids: CASRAIGAGELFF. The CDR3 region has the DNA TGTGCCAGCAGAGCTATAGGGGCCGGGGAGCTGTTTTTT. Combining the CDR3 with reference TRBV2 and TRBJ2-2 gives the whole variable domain EPEVTQTPSHQVTQMGQEVILRCVPISNHLYFYWYRQILGQKVEFLVSFYNNEISEKSEIFDDQFSVERPDGSNFTLKIRSTKLEDSAMYFCASRAIGAGELFFGEGSRLTVL.

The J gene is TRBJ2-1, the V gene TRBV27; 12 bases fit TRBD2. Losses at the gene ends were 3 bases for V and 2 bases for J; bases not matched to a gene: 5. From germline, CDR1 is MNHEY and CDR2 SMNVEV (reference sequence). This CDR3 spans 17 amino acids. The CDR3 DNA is TGTGCCAGCAGTTTTACTAGCGGGGGGACACCCTACAATGAGCAGTTCTTC. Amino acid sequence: CASSFTSGGTPYNEQFF.

CDR3 nucleotides: TGTGCCAGCAGGCCTCCGGGACAGACCTACGAGCAGTACTTC. Translation gives CASRPPGQTYEQYF. This chain connects TRBV7-9 to TRBJ2-7; the match to TRBD1 covers 7 bases. This CDR3 comprises 14 residues. Germline assignment: CDR1 SEHNR and CDR2 FQNEAQ (reference sequence). J gave up 2 bases and V 6 bases, and 7 bases lay outside the gene matches.

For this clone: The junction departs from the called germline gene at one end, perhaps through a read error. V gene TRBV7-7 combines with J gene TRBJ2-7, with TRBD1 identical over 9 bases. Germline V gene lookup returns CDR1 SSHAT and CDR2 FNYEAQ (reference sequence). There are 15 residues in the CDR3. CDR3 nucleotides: TGTGCTAGCAGCTCCGGACAGGGGAGCTCCTACGAGCAGTACTTC. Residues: CASSSGQGSSYEQYF.

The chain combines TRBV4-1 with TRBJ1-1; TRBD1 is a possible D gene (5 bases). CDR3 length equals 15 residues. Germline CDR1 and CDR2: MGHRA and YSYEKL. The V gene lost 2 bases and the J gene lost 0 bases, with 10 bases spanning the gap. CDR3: CASSQSGLMNTEAFF. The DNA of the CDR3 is TGCGCCAGCAGCCAATCGGGACTCATGAACACTGAAGCTTTCTTT.

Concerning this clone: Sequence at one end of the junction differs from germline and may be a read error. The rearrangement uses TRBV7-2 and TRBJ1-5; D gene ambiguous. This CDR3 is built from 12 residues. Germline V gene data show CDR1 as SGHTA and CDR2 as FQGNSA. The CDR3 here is CASSYSYQPQHF. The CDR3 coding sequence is TGTGCCAGCAGCTATAGCTATCAGCCCCAGCATTTT.

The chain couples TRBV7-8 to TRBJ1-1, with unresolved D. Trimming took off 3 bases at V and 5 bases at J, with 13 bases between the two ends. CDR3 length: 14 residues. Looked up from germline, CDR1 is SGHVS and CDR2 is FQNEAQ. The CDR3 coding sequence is TGTGCCAGCAGCTTTCGGGGTGATCGGACTGAAGCTTTCTTT. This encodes CASSFRGDRTEAFF.

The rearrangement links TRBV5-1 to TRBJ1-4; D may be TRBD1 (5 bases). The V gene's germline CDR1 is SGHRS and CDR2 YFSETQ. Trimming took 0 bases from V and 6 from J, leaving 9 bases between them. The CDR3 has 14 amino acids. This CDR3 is CASSLEGSDEKLFF. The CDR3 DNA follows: TGCGCCAGCAGCTTGGAGGGGTCTGATGAAAAACTGTTTTTT. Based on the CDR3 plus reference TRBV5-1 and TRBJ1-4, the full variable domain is KAGVTQTPRYLIKTRGQQVTLSCSPISGHRSVSWYQQTPGQGLQFLFEYFSETQRNKGNFPGRFSGRQFSNSRSEMNVSTLELGDSALYLCASSLEGSDEKLFFGSGTQLSVL.

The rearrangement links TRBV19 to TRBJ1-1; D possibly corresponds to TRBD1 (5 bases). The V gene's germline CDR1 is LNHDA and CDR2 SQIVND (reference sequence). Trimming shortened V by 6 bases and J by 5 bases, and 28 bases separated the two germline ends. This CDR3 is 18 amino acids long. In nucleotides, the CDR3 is TGTGCCAGTAGGACCTTTAGTTTTACAGGAAGAGGCGTGACTGAAGCTTTCTTT. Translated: CASRTFSFTGRGVTEAFF.

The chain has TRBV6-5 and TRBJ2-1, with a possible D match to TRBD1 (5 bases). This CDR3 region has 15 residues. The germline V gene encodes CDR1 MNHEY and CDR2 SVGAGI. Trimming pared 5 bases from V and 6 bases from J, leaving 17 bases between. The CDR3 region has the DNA TGTGCCAGCAGTCTACAGGATTCAGGGCCCAATGAGCAGTTCTTC. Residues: CASSLQDSGPNEQFF.

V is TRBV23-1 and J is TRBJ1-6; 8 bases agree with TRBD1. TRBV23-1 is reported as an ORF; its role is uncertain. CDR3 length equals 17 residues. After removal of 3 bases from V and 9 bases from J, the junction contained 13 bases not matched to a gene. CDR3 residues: CASSQHTTGQGCSPLHF. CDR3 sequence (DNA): TGCGCCAGCAGTCAGCACACCACCGGACAGGGATGTTCACCCCTCCACTTT.

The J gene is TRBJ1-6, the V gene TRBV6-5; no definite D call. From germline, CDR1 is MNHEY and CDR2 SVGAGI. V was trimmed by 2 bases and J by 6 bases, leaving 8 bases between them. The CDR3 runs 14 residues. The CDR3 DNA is TGTGCCAGCAGTTACGTTCATCCTAATTCACCCCTCCACTTT. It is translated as CASSYVHPNSPLHF.